This TCR beta chain was identified in a study of cytomegalovirus exposure and HLA in healthy donors. V lost 4 bases, J lost 0 bases, and 13 bases lay in between. CDR3 length: 16 amino acids. From germline, CDR1 is SNHLY and CDR2 FYNNEI. With regard to this clone: What it recognizes is unknown.

Use of 60 Vbeta and 13 Jbeta primers characterized the PCR. Sequencing used immunoSEQ multiplex PCR; TCRdb keeps in-frame clones, though not all of them. The data show nearly 70,000 clones, with 65% to 75% seen just once and around 10% held by the top ten. Findings of the study overall: Altogether, 150 to 200 TCR beta chains were recorded as cytomegalovirus-associated.

The chain combines TRBV2 with TRBJ1-3; the D gene is possibly TRBD1 (5 bases). The TCR comes from an older woman in good health and CMV-seropositive. Input material: PBMCs. The CDR3 loop reads CASSAGTGISGNTIYF. In DNA, the CDR3 is TGTGCCAGCAGTGCCGGGACTGGGATCTCTGGAAACACCATATATTTT.